The rows below give T cell receptor beta chains drawn from one sample of a study of vaccination effects on CD4 cells after COVID-19. Generated by immunoSEQ multiplex PCR, the TCRdb table keeps only in-frame clones and is missing some. The table includes around 49,000 clones, more than 60% detected once. These receptors' antigens are unknown. Sequencing was performed on CD4+ T cells from PBMCs cultured with a peptide pool, taken before COVID-19 vaccination. The receptors come from a human donor who had a prior SARS-CoV-2 infection. Both conserved end residues are trimmed from each CDR3.

v_call cdr3_aa
TRBV5-6 ASSLGTSGGAQETQY
TRBV9 ASSTTGQQETQY
TRBV7-3 ASSLQGGSSYEQY
TRBV5-6 ASSLDVTSGFWGEQF
TRBV4-1 ASSQVLTPGTDYGYT
TRBV5-4 ASSLLPPETQY
TRBV6-5 ASTMGQGYNSPLH
TRBV19 ASSLRDRGSFNYGYT
TRBV7-2 ASSSQHLPGQSYEQY
TRBV7-2 ASSLLGTSPGELF
TRBV19 ASSIMGQGARGTGELF
TRBV2 ASGSDLADTQY
TRBV19 ASTKTGRHSPLH
TRBV19 ASIRGGAPLH
TRBV5-1 ASSPQGDSYEQY
TRBV7-8 ASSLFGEGYEQY
TRBV6-5 ASSPGLAGNNEQF
TRBV28 ASSFGTRKVGYNSPLH
TRBV23-1 ASTPRAGGGAEAF
TRBV5-8 ASSLAGTDNSPLH
TRBV30 AYGGGIAGDSYNEQF
TRBV5-4 ASSTLGQAPSGYGYT
TRBV5-1 ASSPGGSTASYEQY
TRBV7-3 ASSQDRDNSPLH
TRBV7-9 ASSLGEVAGDEQY
TRBV28 ASSSWGGAYYGYT
TRBV28 ASSFPLALVGNEQF
TRBV5-4 ASSSEGQASTEAF
TRBV18 ASSPNSPYYEQY
TRBV2 ASTTQRESYEQY
TRBV19 ARPIQGGNIQY
TRBV20-1 SASDRLRAF
TRBV5-5 ASSLAQYNEQF
TRBV30 AWSGLAGTPGQF
TRBV7-9 ASSPSRGGTEAF
TRBV6-5 ASQPPGANVLT
TRBV7-3 ASSRTSDGELF
TRBV2 ASSEERLDVGETQY
TRBV5-6 ASSQGARETQY
TRBV10-3 AISPRRGQPNEQF
TRBV27 ASSFFSGSVTEAF
TRBV5-1 ASSSDRGGTEAF
TRBV5-1 ASSPEGATNEKLF
TRBV5-4 ASSLGQLRVDGYT
TRBV6-2/TRBV6-3 ASSFSGNTIY
TRBV6-2/TRBV6-3 ASSYPADTQY
TRBV4-2 ASSQDPAGAKNIQY
TRBV4-1 ASSQGRLAGTYEQY
TRBV6-6 ASSDTGDLTYEQY
TRBV9 ASSVLGGNNEQF
TRBV2 ASSEGGGPGDTQY
TRBV13 ASSPWGQGIDEQF
TRBV4-1 ASSPGLGWNEQF
TRBV7-6 ASSLGRGPGRAHSYEQY
TRBV19 ASSMLIFGETQY
TRBV5-1 ASSFTTGSGNTIY
TRBV19 ASSIRDRGPHEQY
TRBV19 ASTTRGGGELF